This T cell receptor beta chain was observed in a study of identical twins. TCRdb analysed the 5' RACE reads with MiXCR anew, one entry per CDR3 protein. The table has some 300,000 distinct CDR3 sequences, roughly an eighth seen once. There are a few counts of this clonotype. Its target is unknown. Trimming removed 1 base at V and 4 bases at J, with 13 bases between. The germline V gene encodes CDR1 DFQATT and CDR2 SNEGSKA (reference sequence). The CDR3 is 14 residues long. Study conclusions and caveats: Invariant cells of the MAIT and iNKT types might have partly distorted the zero-insertion analyses. Excess sharing by twins proved weaker in beta out-of-frame sequences. Within monozygotic twins, out-of-frame TCR alpha sharing was underestimated by the models.

These same data were also listed under a study on yellow fever vaccine responses in identical twins.

The genes are TRBV20-1 and TRBJ2-5; the D is unclear. Sequenced sample: CD8+ T cells sorted from blood. This receptor was obtained from a woman aged 18 to 35 in good health. The CDR3 DNA reads TGCAGTGCTAGAGGCCGACAAAAGAGAGAGACCCAGTACTTC. Translated, it gives CSARGRQKRETQYF.